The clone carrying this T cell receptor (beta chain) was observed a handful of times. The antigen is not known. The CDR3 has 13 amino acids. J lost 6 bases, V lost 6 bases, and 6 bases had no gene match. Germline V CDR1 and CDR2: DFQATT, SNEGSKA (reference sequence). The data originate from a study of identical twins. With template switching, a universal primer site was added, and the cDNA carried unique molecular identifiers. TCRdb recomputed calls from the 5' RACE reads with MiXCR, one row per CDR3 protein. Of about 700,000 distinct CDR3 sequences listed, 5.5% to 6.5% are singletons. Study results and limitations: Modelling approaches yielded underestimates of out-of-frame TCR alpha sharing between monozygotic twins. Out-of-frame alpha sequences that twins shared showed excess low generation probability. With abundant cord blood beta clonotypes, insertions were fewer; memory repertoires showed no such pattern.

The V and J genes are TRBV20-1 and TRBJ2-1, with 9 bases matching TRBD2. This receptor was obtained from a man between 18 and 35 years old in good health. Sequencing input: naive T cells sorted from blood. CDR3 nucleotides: TGCAGTGCAACCGGCGGGAGGGCCAATGAGCAGTTCTTC. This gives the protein CSATGGRANEQFF.